The TCR beta chain described here comes from a study of vaccination effects on CD4 cells after COVID-19. The germline V gene has CDR1 ENHRY and CDR2 SYGVKD. V lost 0 bases, J lost 0 bases, and 11 bases stayed unmatched. This CDR3 is 20 amino acids long. Details on this clone: Its antigen is not identified.

Libraries were prepared by immunoSEQ multiplex PCR; TCRdb keeps only in-frame clonotypes and omits some of them. The sample contains tens of thousands of clones, roughly three quarters of which appear only once. Ahead of sequencing, the ViraFEST assay grew antigen-specific CD4+ T cells using viral peptide pools. Cultured cells yielded isolated CD4+ T cells after nine to ten days. People in the vaccine group had not been infected with SARS-CoV-2 before, and their nucleocapsid antibodies were negative. For each well, 2 million to 2.5 million PBMC were cultured with 10 IU/ml IL-2 and roughly 9.8 ug/ml peptides. IL-2 medium supplanted half the medium on days 3 and 7. General study points: Just 1 of 255 vaccine-induced clones in healthy recipients was cross-reactive. Marked clonal contraction of infection- and vaccine-induced clones was seen late after vaccination.

This clonotype originated in a human donor who received a COVID-19 vaccine. The specimen was CD4+ T cells from PBMCs cultured with HCoV-NL63 spike peptides, collected before COVID-19 vaccination. The rearrangement uses TRBV10-3 and TRBJ1-2; 12 bases line up with TRBD1. The CDR3 DNA reads TGTGCCATCAGTGAGTCGTTATTGAAGGGACAGGGGGCAGCTAACTATGGCTACACCTTC. This sequence encodes CAISESLLKGQGAANYGYTF.